One and the same sample provided the 14 T cell receptor beta chains below, sequenced in a study of blood T cell repertoires in COVID-19. Profiling relied on immunoSEQ multiplex PCR, and the TCRdb table lists in-frame clones only, not all of them. The sample has 250,000 or so clones, approximately 86% seen once. Sequenced material: PBMCs or T cells enriched from blood (not recorded which). The source is a woman between 18 and 30 years old who had recovered from COVID-19.

This clone was recorded at least ten times. V gene TRBV9 combines with J gene TRBJ1-6, with 8 bases fitting TRBD1. The CDR3 totals 17 residues. V was pared by 3 bases and J by 9 bases, with 14 bases of the junction left unmatched. Germline V gene sequence: CDR1 SGDLS, CDR2 YYNGEE. Here the CDR3 DNA reads TGTGCCAGCAGCGGTGGACAGGGTGGGGCGGTCGGTTCACCCCTCCACTTT. It is translated as CASSGGQGGAVGSPLHF.

The CDR3 sequence: CASSVGVGRASYNEQFF. In DNA, the CDR3 is TGTGCCAGCAGCGTAGGGGTCGGGAGGGCCTCCTACAATGAGCAGTTCTTC. The J gene is TRBJ2-1, the V gene TRBV9; the match to TRBD2 covers 8 bases. The CDR3 runs 17 residues. J was trimmed by 0 bases and V by 0 bases; bases with no gene match: 5. CDR1 SGDLS and CDR2 YYNGEE come from the germline V gene.

Only one count was recorded for this clone. This chain connects TRBV28 to TRBJ1-2, with TRBD1 as a possible D gene (6 bases). V was shortened by 6 bases and J by 4 bases, with 15 bases between the two germline ends. The CDR3 is 14 residues long. Germline loops: CDR1 MDHEN, CDR2 SYDVKM. The CDR3 sequence: CASRTTGLVYGYTF. The CDR3, as DNA: TGTGCCAGCAGGACGACAGGTTTGGTCTATGGCTACACCTTC.

The chain has TRBV4-3 and TRBJ1-2; no definite D call. Trimming shortened V by 0 bases and J by 5 bases, and 16 bases separated the two germline ends. Germline V CDR1 and CDR2: LGHNA, YSLEER. The length of the CDR3 is 16 residues. The CDR3 here is CASSQERSAAVYGYTF. In DNA, the CDR3 is TGCGCCAGCAGCCAAGAACGCAGCGCCGCTGTATATGGCTACACCTTC.

This clone showed up just a few times. The gene calls are TRBV15 and TRBJ2-7; maybe TRBD1 (5 bases). The V gene lost 0 bases and the J gene lost 3 bases, with 12 bases spanning the gap. CDR1 and CDR2 from the germline V gene are LNHNV and YYDKDF (reference sequence). This CDR3 is 15 amino acids long. The CDR3 sequence is CATSRDGRQIYEQYF. CDR3 sequence (DNA): TGTGCCACCAGCAGAGATGGGCGACAGATCTACGAGCAGTACTTC.

The V call is TRBV7-2, the J call TRBJ2-4, with D unclear. The CDR3 runs 16 residues. Germline CDR1 reads SGHTA; CDR2 reads FQGNSA. V was trimmed by 2 bases and J by 0 bases, leaving 11 bases between them. The CDR3 DNA sequence: TGTGCCAGCAGCTTAAGGCTGACTCTAGCCAAAAACATTCAGTACTTC. The encoded protein is CASSLRLTLAKNIQYF.

The chain joins TRBV4-1 to TRBJ2-1, with 10 bases fitting TRBD2. The germline CDR1 and CDR2 sequences are MGHRA and YSYEKL. CDR3 length: 17 amino acids. Trimming at V came to 2 bases and at J to 3 bases, leaving 7 bases not matched to a gene. CDR3 nucleotide sequence: TGCGCCAGCAGCCAATCTGAAGCGGGAGGGTTCTACAATGAGCAGTTCTTC. This translates into CASSQSEAGGFYNEQFF.

This rearrangement joins TRBV28 to TRBJ1-5, with TRBD1 as a possible D gene (5 bases). With 5 bases removed from V and 1 base from J, the gap between germline ends came to 12 bases. Germline V lookup: CDR1 MDHEN, CDR2 SYDVKM. The CDR3 extends over 15 amino acids. DNA of the CDR3: TGTGCCAGCAGTGCGGACACGGAAAGCAATCAGCCCCAGCATTTT. Translated, it gives CASSADTESNQPQHF.

V and J are TRBV5-6 and TRBJ1-6; D not resolved. This CDR3 has 16 residues. The germline V and J ends were trimmed by 4 bases and 0 bases, with 11 bases remaining between them. Germline V gene lookup returns CDR1 SGHDT and CDR2 YYEEEE. The CDR3 coding sequence is TGTGCCAGCAGCCCCGGCCGGGGCTCCTATAATTCACCCCTCCACTTT. This sequence encodes CASSPGRGSYNSPLHF.

The rearrangement links TRBV21-1 to TRBJ1-2. TRBV21-1 is tagged as a pseudogene. The CDR3 totals 18 residues. The CDR3 region has the DNA TGTGCCAGCAGCAAGGGGGGGGACAAATTCAACGGGCCCTATGGCTACACCTTC. Residues: CASSKGGDKFNGPYGYTF.

The rearrangement links TRBV30 to TRBJ2-1; 7 nucleotides match TRBD2. CDR3 length: 15 amino acids. Per the germline V gene, CDR1 is GTSNPN and CDR2 is SVGIG (reference sequence). The trim removed 0 bases at V and 3 bases at J, leaving 5 bases unmatched. The CDR3 reads CAWSVRLADYNEQFF. The DNA for the CDR3 is TGTGCCTGGAGTGTACGGCTAGCGGACTACAATGAGCAGTTCTTC.

The chain combines TRBV2 with TRBJ1-4; D gene uncertain. Trimming took off 7 bases at V and 7 bases at J, with 19 bases between the two ends. The germline CDR1 and CDR2 sequences are SNHLY and FYNNEI. CDR3 size: 15 residues. CDR3 nucleotides: TGTGCCAGCAAGATCGGCCCCGGTGAGGGTGAAAAACTGTTTTTT. Protein product: CASKIGPGEGEKLFF.

Only one count was recorded for this clone. The chain couples TRBV4-2 to TRBJ2-1; possibly TRBD1 for D (5 bases). The V and J ends lost 1 base and 4 bases respectively, with 11 bases between them. The CDR3 length is 15 residues. Germline lookup yields CDR1 LGHNA and CDR2 YNFKEQ. The CDR3 bases are TGTGCCAGCAGCCAAGTGGGGCAGAGTTACAATGAGCAGTTCTTC. Amino acid sequence: CASSQVGQSYNEQFF.

The sample holds a few counts of this clone. The gene calls are TRBV24-1 and TRBJ2-7; no definite D call. This CDR3 region has 16 residues. The germline CDR1 and CDR2 sequences are KGHDR and SFDVKD. Trimming removed 2 bases at V and 5 bases at J, with 18 bases between. The CDR3 nucleotides read TGTGCCACCAGTGATTCGGCTAGTGACCCATCCAACGAGCAGTACTTC. Residues: CATSDSASDPSNEQYF.